The 31 T cell receptor beta chains below were found in one sample sequenced in a study of blood T cell repertoires in COVID-19. Profiled with immunoSEQ multiplex PCR; TCRdb holds only in-frame clones, not every one. In the table there are some 70,000 clones, about nine tenths of which are singletons. The sequenced material came from peripheral blood. These receptors all stem from a woman aged 70-85 years with acute or convalescent COVID-19.

The rearrangement links TRBV24-1 to TRBJ1-1, with D possibly TRBD1 on 5 matching bases. CDR3 length equals 15 residues. Per germline, CDR1 KGHDR and CDR2 SFDVKD. V lost 2 bases and J 5 bases, leaving 14 bases between the germline ends. The CDR3 sequence is CATSDSNGGGTEAFF. In DNA form, the CDR3 reads TGTGCCACCAGTGATTCTAACGGGGGAGGAACTGAAGCTTTCTTT.

The table lists this clone with a count of one. The DNA of the CDR3 is TGTGCCAGCAGTGTGATAGCAGGGGGAGTCGGGGAGCTGTTTTTT. This translates into CASSVIAGGVGELFF. The V and J genes are TRBV2 and TRBJ2-2; 7 nucleotides agree with TRBD1. This CDR3 contains 15 residues. With V trimmed by 4 bases and J by 7 bases, 9 bases remained unmatched. Germline CDR1 reads SNHLY; CDR2 reads FYNNEI.

The rearrangement joins TRBV11-2 to TRBJ2-3, with TRBD2 matching over 9 bases. V was pared by 5 bases and J by 4 bases, with 10 bases of the junction left unmatched. Per the germline V gene, CDR1 is SGHAT and CDR2 is FQNNGV. The CDR3 is 16 residues long. The CDR3 loop is CASSLSSGRGADTQYF. The CDR3, as DNA: TGTGCCAGCAGCCTTAGTAGCGGGAGAGGGGCAGATACGCAGTATTTT.

The chain employs TRBV18 and TRBJ2-1, with D uncertain. Germline V lookup: CDR1 KGHSH, CDR2 LQKENI. Trimming left V 2 bases short and J 2 bases short, with 10 bases between. The CDR3 runs 15 residues. For the CDR3, the DNA is TGTGCCAGCTCACCAAGAGAGTTGGCCTACAATGAGCAGTTCTTC. The encoded protein is CASSPRELAYNEQFF.

The genes are TRBV6-5 and TRBJ1-4, with a tentative D call TRBD1 (6 bases). V gave up 9 bases and J gave up 8 bases, with 16 bases separating them. The germline CDR1 and CDR2 sequences are MNHEY and SVGAGI. The CDR3 has 13 residues. The CDR3 DNA reads TGTGCCAGGAGGGGGAGGGGCAGAGAAAAACTGTTTTTT. It specifies CARRGRGREKLFF.

The J gene is TRBJ2-1, the V gene TRBV7-3; TRBD2 matches 13 bases. The germline CDR1 and CDR2 sequences are SGHTA and FQGTGA. Losses at the gene ends were 3 bases for V and 6 bases for J; bases not matched to a gene: 5. CDR3 length: 16 residues. The CDR3 is CASSLTLAGGPNEQFF. CDR3 DNA: TGTGCCAGCAGCTTGACACTAGCGGGAGGGCCCAATGAGCAGTTCTTC.

This clone was seen a handful of times. The chain links TRBV2 to TRBJ1-2, with 11 bases identical to TRBD1. The germline gives CDR1 SNHLY, CDR2 FYNNEI. CDR3 length equals 17 residues. The ends lost 4 bases at V and 3 bases at J; junction bases unmatched: 10. CDR3 nucleotides: TGTGCCAGCAGTGTGACCGGGACAGGGGGAAGGGACTATGGCTACACCTTC. This encodes CASSVTGTGGRDYGYTF.

The rearrangement joins TRBV30 to TRBJ1-2, with D unresolved. Trimming took 0 bases from V and 8 from J, leaving 13 bases between them. Germline V gene sequence: CDR1 GTSNPN, CDR2 SVGIG (reference sequence). The CDR3 is 13 amino acids. The DNA of the CDR3 is TGTGCCTGGAGTGTACAAGGGCGCGGGGGCTACACCTTC. It encodes CAWSVQGRGGYTF.

The chain employs TRBV7-2 and TRBJ1-6; D unresolved. The germline V gene has CDR1 SGHTA and CDR2 FQGNSA. Trimming took off 0 bases at V and 0 bases at J, with 3 bases between the two ends. The CDR3 spans 15 residues. CDR3 sequence: CASSLARSYNSPLHF. CDR3 DNA sequence: TGTGCCAGCAGCTTAGCTCGCTCCTATAATTCACCCCTCCACTTT. Full variable domain (rest looked up from reference TRBV7-2 and TRBJ1-6): GAGVSQSPSNKVTEKGKDVELRCDPISGHTALYWYRQSLGQGLEFLIYFQGNSAPDKSGLPSDRFSAERTGGSVSTLTIQRTQQEDSAVYLCASSLARSYNSPLHFGNGTRLTVT.

The chain recombines TRBV18 with TRBJ1-6, with TRBD1 as a possible D gene (6 bases). The V gene lost 3 bases and the J gene lost 4 bases, with 10 bases spanning the gap. From germline, CDR1 is KGHSH and CDR2 LQKENI. This CDR3 has 15 amino acids. CDR3 residues: CASSPSGQYNSPLHF. As DNA, the CDR3 is TGTGCCAGCTCACCGTCCGGACAGTATAATTCACCCCTCCACTTT.

The chain joins TRBV6-5 to TRBJ1-1; D not certain. The CDR3 is made up of 12 amino acids. The germline V gene has CDR1 MNHEY and CDR2 SVGAGI. V lost 5 bases to trimming and J lost 0 bases, with 4 bases between them. The CDR3 DNA reads as TGTGCCAGCAGTCGGTTGAACACTGAAGCTTTCTTT. Its protein is CASSRLNTEAFF.

The V and J genes are TRBV3-1 (or the pseudogene TRBV3-2) and TRBJ1-4; no firm D call. This CDR3 spans 14 amino acids. Trimming took 6 bases from V and 4 from J, leaving 12 bases between them. Germline values: CDR1 LGHDT, CDR2 YNNKEL (reference sequence). The DNA for the CDR3 is TGTGCCAGCAGGCCTAAACGGGGTAATGAAAAACTGTTTTTT. This codes for CASRPKRGNEKLFF.

The CDR3 DNA reads TGTGCCAGCAGCTTAGCTGGTAGCTTAATCTACAATGAGCAGTTCTTC. Residues: CASSLAGSLIYNEQFF. This chain joins TRBV7-2 and TRBJ2-1; D remains unclear. Germline loops: CDR1 SGHTA, CDR2 FQGNSA. The CDR3 contains 16 residues. V was cut by 0 bases and J by 3 bases, with 12 bases left in between. Full variable domain (missing parts from reference TRBV7-2 and TRBJ2-1): GAGVSQSPSNKVTEKGKDVELRCDPISGHTALYWYRQSLGQGLEFLIYFQGNSAPDKSGLPSDRFSAERTGGSVSTLTIQRTQQEDSAVYLCASSLAGSLIYNEQFFGPGTRLTVL.

This sequence joins TRBV9 and TRBJ2-7, with 10 nucleotides matching TRBD1. With 4 bases clipped from V and 6 bases from J, the junction kept 7 bases outside the gene matches. This CDR3 spans 14 amino acids. Germline CDR1 is SGDLS and CDR2 is YYNGEE. The CDR3: CASSPGQGSSEQYF. The CDR3 DNA sequence: TGTGCCAGCAGCCCGGGACAGGGGAGTTCCGAGCAGTACTTC.

This sequence joins TRBV19 and TRBJ2-2; 10 nucleotides match TRBD2. V lost 5 bases, J lost 6 bases, and 6 bases stayed unmatched. This CDR3 is built from 15 residues. Germline V gives CDR1 LNHDA, CDR2 SQIVND (reference sequence). In nucleotides, the CDR3 is TGTGCCAGTAGTTTAACTAGCGGGAAGGCCGGGGAGCTGTTTTTT. As protein: CASSLTSGKAGELFF.

This chain links TRBV4-2 with TRBJ2-3, with 8 bases aligning to TRBD2. V trimming: 3 bases; J trimming: 5 bases; junction bases outside the gene matches: 13. Germline CDR1 is LGHNA and CDR2 is YNFKEQ. The CDR3 has 17 amino acids. CDR3: CASSHPLGGATGDTQYF. For the CDR3, the DNA is TGTGCCAGCAGCCACCCTCTCGGGGGGGCCACCGGAGATACGCAGTATTTT.

This rearrangement joins TRBV24-1 to TRBJ1-5; D remains unclear. This CDR3 region has 14 residues. With 4 bases removed from V and 1 base from J, the gap between germline ends came to 7 bases. Germline V CDR1 and CDR2: KGHDR, SFDVKD. The CDR3 protein is CATSEAGSNQPQHF. The CDR3 DNA reads as TGTGCCACCAGTGAGGCGGGGAGCAATCAGCCCCAGCATTTT.

V is TRBV18 and J is TRBJ1-5, with no clear D. This CDR3 comprises 14 residues. Per germline, CDR1 KGHSH and CDR2 LQKENI. V lost 2 bases and J lost 7, with 12 bases in between. The CDR3 is CASSPASSGQPQHF. The CDR3 region has the DNA TGTGCCAGCTCACCAGCAAGTTCCGGGCAGCCCCAGCATTTT.

The rearrangement joins TRBV19 to TRBJ1-1; the D is unclear. Trimming took 2 bases from V and 2 from J, leaving 9 bases between them. The CDR3 consists of 14 residues. The germline gives CDR1 LNHDA, CDR2 SQIVND (reference sequence). CDR3 DNA: TGTGCCAGTAGTATACGGAACAGAAACACTGAAGCTTTCTTT. Its protein product is CASSIRNRNTEAFF.

This clone has a handful of counts. V and J are TRBV5-4 and TRBJ1-1; 10 bases line up with TRBD1. The CDR3 is 15 residues long. Germline values: CDR1 SGHNT, CDR2 YYREEE (reference sequence). V shed 4 bases, J shed 3 bases, and the junction held 6 bases outside the gene matches. The CDR3 is CASSRTGGGDTEAFF. Written as DNA, the CDR3 is TGTGCCAGCAGCAGGACAGGGGGTGGGGACACTGAAGCTTTCTTT.

CDR3 sequence reads: CASSISPGRAETQYF. For the CDR3, the DNA is TGTGCCAGTAGTATTTCGCCGGGAAGGGCGGAGACCCAGTACTTC. This chain joins TRBV19 and TRBJ2-5; maybe TRBD2 (5 bases). Germline V gene sequence: CDR1 LNHDA, CDR2 SQIVND (reference sequence). Trimming stripped 3 bases from V and 5 bases from J, with 16 bases between. The CDR3 is 15 residues long. Looking up the rest from reference TRBV19 and TRBJ2-5 gives the full variable domain: DGGITQSPKYLFRKEGQNVTLSCEQNLNHDAMYWYRQDPGQGLRLIYYSQIVNDFQKGDIAEGYSVSREKKESFPLTVTSAQKNPTAFYLCASSISPGRAETQYFGPGTRLLVL.

This sequence joins TRBV27 and TRBJ1-1, with TRBD1 identical over 9 bases. Unmatched junction bases numbered 22, after V lost 8 bases and J lost 6 bases. Germline assignment: CDR1 MNHEY and CDR2 SMNVEV (reference sequence). This CDR3 is built from 18 residues. The CDR3 sequence: CASFPAAGDRDKGAEAFF. The CDR3 coding sequence is TGTGCCAGCTTCCCGGCCGCCGGGGACAGGGACAAGGGGGCTGAAGCTTTCTTT.

The chain couples TRBV15 to TRBJ2-3; 9 bases line up with TRBD1. This CDR3 spans 15 amino acids. After removal of 1 base from V and 4 bases from J, the junction contained 3 bases not matched to a gene. The germline V gene has CDR1 LNHNV and CDR2 YYDKDF (reference sequence). The CDR3, as DNA: TGTGCCACCAGCAGAGGGGACAGGGAGGCAGATACGCAGTATTTT. The encoded protein is CATSRGDREADTQYF. Looking up the rest from reference TRBV15 and TRBJ2-3 gives the full variable domain: DAMVIQNPRYQVTQFGKPVTLSCSQTLNHNVMYWYQQKSSQAPKLLFHYYDKDFNNEADTPDNFQSRRPNTSFCFLDIRSPGLGDTAMYLCATSRGDREADTQYFGPGTRLTVL.

The chain links TRBV4-3 to TRBJ1-3; D perhaps matches TRBD1 (6 bases). Trimming took off 0 bases at V and 8 bases at J, with 20 bases between the two ends. There are 17 residues in the CDR3. Germline V gene sequence: CDR1 LGHNA, CDR2 YSLEER. The CDR3 is CASSQDQQKGGLHTIYF. CDR3 in DNA: TGCGCCAGCAGCCAAGATCAGCAAAAGGGGGGGTTGCACACCATATATTTT.

The rearrangement links TRBV6-1 to TRBJ1-2; D is undetermined. Germline V gene data show CDR1 as MNHNS and CDR2 as SASEGT. CDR3 length: 15 amino acids. The V end lost 3 bases, the J end lost 1 base, and 12 bases lay between the germline ends. CDR3 sequence: CASSDDYGDNYGYTF. CDR3 bases: TGTGCCAGCAGTGACGACTACGGGGATAACTATGGCTACACCTTC.

The rearrangement uses TRBV7-9 and TRBJ2-7, with 8 bases that match TRBD1. The CDR3 extends over 13 amino acids. The V gene's germline CDR1 is SEHNR and CDR2 FQNEAQ (reference sequence). The trim removed 5 bases at V and 2 bases at J, leaving 2 bases unmatched. CDR3 sequence (DNA): TGTGCCAGCAGCCTACAGGGGGCCTACGAGCAGTACTTC. It encodes CASSLQGAYEQYF.

The rearrangement joins TRBV24-1 to TRBJ1-5; D uncertain. The CDR3 runs to 15 residues. Germline V CDR1 and CDR2: KGHDR, SFDVKD. Trimming took off 6 bases at V and 2 bases at J, with 13 bases between the two ends. In nucleotides, the CDR3 is TGTGCCACCAGTCTAAACGGAGGAGGCAATCAGCCCCAGCATTTT. The encoded protein is CATSLNGGGNQPQHF.

This chain links TRBV19 with TRBJ2-7; TRBD1 matches at 11 bases. Germline-derived CDR1 and CDR2 are LNHDA and SQIVND (reference sequence). Germline trimming cut 3 bases from V and 3 bases from J; bases unmatched to any gene: 4. The CDR3 spans 15 residues. The CDR3 DNA sequence: TGTGCCAGTAGTATCGGAGGGACAGGGGGCTACGAGCAGTACTTC. Its protein product is CASSIGGTGGYEQYF.

The CDR3 here is CASSQDRGGGAYEQYF. CDR3 in DNA: TGTGCCAGCAGCCAAGATCGAGGCGGGGGCGCCTACGAGCAGTACTTC. The rearrangement links TRBV4-2 to TRBJ2-7, with TRBD2 as a possible D gene (7 bases). Looked up from germline, CDR1 is LGHNA and CDR2 is YNFKEQ. This CDR3 contains 16 residues. Deletions cut 0 bases from V and 2 bases from J, with 14 bases between.

The chain recombines TRBV11-2 with TRBJ1-1; TRBD1 might be the D (5 bases). This CDR3 contains 12 residues. Trimming left V 5 bases short and J 10 bases short, with 14 bases between. Germline CDR1 is SGHAT and CDR2 is FQNNGV. In DNA, the CDR3 is TGTGCCAGCAGCCCCGGGGGGGGACGAGCTTTCTTT. Translating it yields CASSPGGGRAFF.

CDR3 bases: TGTGCCAGCAGCTTAGGGAGACAGGGAGGAAAACTGTTTTTT. Translated, it gives CASSLGRQGGKLFF. This sequence joins TRBV13 and TRBJ1-4, with 7 bases matching TRBD1. Looked up from germline, CDR1 is PRHDT and CDR2 is FYEKMQ (reference sequence). The V and J ends lost 0 bases and 10 bases, in that order; junction bases with no gene match: 5. The CDR3 totals 14 residues.